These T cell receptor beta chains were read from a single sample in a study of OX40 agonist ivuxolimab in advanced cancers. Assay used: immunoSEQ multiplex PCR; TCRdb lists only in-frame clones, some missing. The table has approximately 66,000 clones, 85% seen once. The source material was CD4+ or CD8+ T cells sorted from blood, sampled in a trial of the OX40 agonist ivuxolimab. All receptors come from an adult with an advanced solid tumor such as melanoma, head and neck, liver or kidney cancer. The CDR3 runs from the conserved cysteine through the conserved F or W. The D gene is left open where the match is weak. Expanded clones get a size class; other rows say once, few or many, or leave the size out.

cdr3_aa: CASSRRTGGNGYTF
cdr3_nt: TGTGCCAGCAGTCGCCGAACAGGGGGGAATGGCTACACCTTC
clone_size: NA
v_call: TRBV6-5
d_call: TRBD1
j_call: TRBJ1-2

cdr3_aa: CASSSTSGLQGETQYF
cdr3_nt: TGTGCCAGCAGTTCGACTAGCGGCCTCCAGGGAGAGACCCAGTACTTC
clone_size: NA
v_call: TRBV28
d_call: TRBD2
j_call: TRBJ2-5

cdr3_aa: CASSLQGLEAFF
cdr3_nt: TGCGCCAGCAGCTTACAGGGGCTTGAAGCTTTCTTT
clone_size: NA
v_call: TRBV5-1
d_call: TRBD1
j_call: TRBJ1-1

cdr3_aa: CASSTLAGGPDTQYF
cdr3_nt: TGTGCCAGCAGTACTCTAGCGGGGGGGCCAGATACGCAGTATTTT
clone_size: NA
v_call: TRBV27
d_call: TRBD2
j_call: TRBJ2-3

cdr3_aa: CASRGATPGANEQFF
cdr3_nt: TGTGCCAGCAGGGGGGCGACTCCGGGGGCCAATGAGCAGTTCTTC
clone_size: NA
v_call: TRBV6-1
d_call: NA
j_call: TRBJ2-1

cdr3_aa: CASSLIKGLAEWDEQFF
cdr3_nt: TGTGCCAGCAGCTTGATTAAGGGACTAGCAGAATGGGATGAGCAGTTCTTC
clone_size: once
v_call: TRBV5-4
d_call: TRBD2
j_call: TRBJ2-1

cdr3_aa: CAIRDRGQYEQYF
cdr3_nt: TGTGCCATCAGGGACAGGGGGCAATACGAGCAGTACTTC
clone_size: NA
v_call: TRBV10-3
d_call: TRBD1
j_call: TRBJ2-7

cdr3_aa: CASSIITGSNQPQHF
cdr3_nt: TGTGCCAGTAGTATTATAACAGGTAGCAATCAGCCCCAGCATTTT
clone_size: NA
v_call: TRBV19
d_call: NA
j_call: TRBJ1-5

cdr3_aa: CASISGNQPQHF
cdr3_nt: TGTGCCAGCATTTCGGGCAATCAGCCCCAGCATTTT
clone_size: NA
v_call: TRBV6-1
d_call: NA
j_call: TRBJ1-5

cdr3_aa: CASSLADRLNTEAFF
cdr3_nt: TGCGCCAGCAGCTTGGCCGACAGATTGAACACTGAAGCTTTCTTT
clone_size: NA
v_call: TRBV5-1
d_call: NA
j_call: TRBJ1-1

cdr3_aa: CASSLESYEQYF
cdr3_nt: TGTGCCAGCAGCTTGGAATCCTACGAGCAGTACTTC
clone_size: NA
v_call: TRBV5-6
d_call: NA
j_call: TRBJ2-7

cdr3_aa: CASSPGLGEETQYF
cdr3_nt: TGTGCCAGCAGCCCGGGACTAGGAGAGGAGACCCAGTACTTC
clone_size: NA
v_call: TRBV5-4
d_call: TRBD2
j_call: TRBJ2-5

cdr3_aa: CASSPRPGTGSTEAFF
cdr3_nt: TGCGCCAGCAGCCCACGTCCCGGGACAGGGAGCACTGAAGCTTTCTTT
clone_size: NA
v_call: TRBV5-1
d_call: TRBD1
j_call: TRBJ1-1

cdr3_aa: CASSTSRDTEAFF
cdr3_nt: TGCGCCAGCAGCACTTCTAGAGACACTGAAGCTTTCTTT
clone_size: NA
v_call: TRBV5-1
d_call: NA
j_call: TRBJ1-1

cdr3_aa: CAISASMLGAFF
cdr3_nt: TGTGCCATCAGTGCTTCCATGTTGGGAGCTTTCTTT
clone_size: NA
v_call: TRBV10-3
d_call: NA
j_call: TRBJ1-1

cdr3_aa: CASSMQAGHYNEQFF
cdr3_nt: TGTGCCAGTAGTATGCAAGCGGGACACTACAATGAGCAGTTCTTC
clone_size: NA
v_call: TRBV19
d_call: NA
j_call: TRBJ2-1

cdr3_aa: CASSSGVGRSGSTDTQYF
cdr3_nt: TGTGCCAGCAGCTCCGGGGTAGGGCGTAGCGGGAGCACAGATACGCAGTATTTT
clone_size: NA
v_call: TRBV11-2
d_call: TRBD2
j_call: TRBJ2-3

cdr3_aa: CASSPKPGGNQPQHF
cdr3_nt: TGTGCCAGCAGCCCAAAGCCCGGGGGCAATCAGCCCCAGCATTTT
clone_size: NA
v_call: TRBV7-2
d_call: NA
j_call: TRBJ1-5

cdr3_aa: CASSERDGNTEAFF
cdr3_nt: TGTGCCAGCAGTGAACGGGACGGGAACACTGAAGCTTTCTTT
clone_size: NA
v_call: TRBV6-1
d_call: NA
j_call: TRBJ1-1

cdr3_aa: CASSSGQGVQYF
cdr3_nt: TGTGCCAGCTCATCCGGACAGGGCGTGCAGTACTTC
clone_size: once
v_call: TRBV18
d_call: TRBD1
j_call: TRBJ2-7

cdr3_aa: CAISYRGTEAFF
cdr3_nt: TGTGCCATCAGTTACAGAGGCACTGAAGCTTTCTTT
clone_size: NA
v_call: TRBV10-3
d_call: NA
j_call: TRBJ1-1

cdr3_aa: CASSGRGSALHEQYF
cdr3_nt: TGTGCCAGCAGTGGCCGGGGATCAGCGCTCCACGAGCAGTACTTC
clone_size: NA
v_call: TRBV27
d_call: NA
j_call: TRBJ2-7

cdr3_aa: CASSELVSSYEQYF
cdr3_nt: TGTGCCAGCAGTGAACTCGTCAGCTCCTACGAGCAGTACTTC
clone_size: NA
v_call: TRBV2
d_call: NA
j_call: TRBJ2-7

cdr3_aa: CASSFGQGNTEAFF
cdr3_nt: TGTGCCAGCAGCTTCGGCCAGGGGAACACTGAAGCTTTCTTT
clone_size: NA
v_call: TRBV7-2
d_call: NA
j_call: TRBJ1-1

cdr3_aa: CSVSPWGDGFTEAFF
cdr3_nt: TGCAGCGTCTCCCCATGGGGGGACGGGTTCACTGAAGCTTTCTTT
clone_size: NA
v_call: TRBV29-1
d_call: NA
j_call: TRBJ1-1

cdr3_aa: CASSFKGANIQYF
cdr3_nt: TGTGCCAGCAGCTTTAAGGGGGCAAACATTCAGTACTTC
clone_size: NA
v_call: TRBV11-2
d_call: TRBD1
j_call: TRBJ2-4

cdr3_aa: CASSPGETQYF
cdr3_nt: TGTGCCAGTAGTCCTGGAGAGACCCAGTACTTC
clone_size: NA
v_call: TRBV19
d_call: NA
j_call: TRBJ2-5

cdr3_aa: CASSDGSRLQETQYF
cdr3_nt: TGTGCCAGCAGCGACGGATCTAGACTCCAAGAGACCCAGTACTTC
clone_size: NA
v_call: TRBV6-5
d_call: NA
j_call: TRBJ2-5

cdr3_aa: CASSSTSGTWDEQFF
cdr3_nt: TGTGCCAGCAGCTCAACTAGCGGGACCTGGGATGAGCAGTTCTTC
clone_size: NA
v_call: TRBV11-2
d_call: TRBD2
j_call: TRBJ2-1

cdr3_aa: CASSLSREAYEQYF
cdr3_nt: TGTGCCAGCAGCTTATCCAGGGAAGCCTACGAGCAGTACTTC
clone_size: NA
v_call: TRBV7-9
d_call: NA
j_call: TRBJ2-7

cdr3_aa: CASKRAGTGELFF
cdr3_nt: TGTGCCAGCAAACGCGCAGGAACCGGGGAGCTGTTTTTT
clone_size: NA
v_call: TRBV11-2
d_call: NA
j_call: TRBJ2-2

cdr3_aa: CASSAHMTGSTDTQYF
cdr3_nt: TGTGCCAGCAGTGCTCATATGACAGGGAGCACAGATACGCAGTATTTT
clone_size: NA
v_call: TRBV6-1
d_call: TRBD1
j_call: TRBJ2-3

cdr3_aa: CASSLAFERSNYGYTF
cdr3_nt: TGTGCCAGCAGCTTAGCGTTCGAGAGGAGTAACTATGGCTACACCTTC
clone_size: NA
v_call: TRBV11-2
d_call: NA
j_call: TRBJ1-2

cdr3_aa: CASTHPGRAEAFF
cdr3_nt: TGTGCCAGCACCCACCCTGGCCGCGCTGAAGCTTTCTTT
clone_size: NA
v_call: TRBV25-1
d_call: NA
j_call: TRBJ1-1

cdr3_aa: CASSVETRPNNEQFF
cdr3_nt: TGTGCCAGCAGCGTAGAGACTAGGCCAAACAATGAGCAGTTCTTC
clone_size: once
v_call: TRBV9
d_call: NA
j_call: TRBJ2-1

cdr3_aa: CASSRGQASSYEQYF
cdr3_nt: TGTGCCAGCAGCCGGGGACAGGCGAGCTCCTACGAGCAGTACTTC
clone_size: NA
v_call: TRBV9
d_call: TRBD1
j_call: TRBJ2-7

cdr3_aa: CASSSRPGAYEQYF
cdr3_nt: TGTGCCAGCAGCTCCCGCCCGGGAGCTTACGAGCAGTACTTC
clone_size: NA
v_call: TRBV7-2
d_call: NA
j_call: TRBJ2-7

cdr3_aa: CASSLRGTADTQYF
cdr3_nt: TGTGCCAGCAGCTTGAGGGGAACCGCAGATACGCAGTATTTT
clone_size: NA
v_call: TRBV5-5
d_call: NA
j_call: TRBJ2-3

cdr3_aa: CASSHPGGYTF
cdr3_nt: TGTGCCAGCAGCCACCCTGGTGGCTACACCTTC
clone_size: NA
v_call: TRBV7-8
d_call: NA
j_call: TRBJ1-2

cdr3_aa: CAISEQTGANVLTF
cdr3_nt: TGTGCCATCAGTGAGCAAACAGGGGCCAACGTCCTGACTTTC
clone_size: NA
v_call: TRBV10-3
d_call: NA
j_call: TRBJ2-6

cdr3_aa: CASSLGGVSNQPQHF
cdr3_nt: TGCGCCAGCAGCTTAGGAGGCGTCAGCAATCAGCCCCAGCATTTT
clone_size: NA
v_call: TRBV5-1
d_call: NA
j_call: TRBJ1-5

cdr3_aa: CASRQRGRAGGYTF
cdr3_nt: TGTGCCAGTAGGCAAAGAGGGAGGGCCGGTGGCTACACCTTC
clone_size: NA
v_call: TRBV19
d_call: NA
j_call: TRBJ1-2

cdr3_aa: CASSLDGNGYTF
cdr3_nt: TGCGCCAGCAGCTTGGACGGGAATGGCTACACCTTC
clone_size: NA
v_call: TRBV5-1
d_call: NA
j_call: TRBJ1-2

cdr3_aa: CASSELGTGNSPLHF
cdr3_nt: TGTGCCAGCAGTGAATTGGGGACAGGGAATTCACCCCTCCACTTT
clone_size: NA
v_call: TRBV25-1
d_call: TRBD1
j_call: TRBJ1-6

cdr3_aa: CASSSRSGSGTEAFF
cdr3_nt: TGTGCCAGCAGCTCCCGATCGGGTTCGGGCACTGAAGCTTTCTTT
clone_size: NA
v_call: TRBV9
d_call: NA
j_call: TRBJ1-1

cdr3_aa: CASSPTEVRKNTEAFF
cdr3_nt: TGTGCCAGCAGCCCTACCGAAGTGAGAAAGAACACTGAAGCTTTCTTT
clone_size: NA
v_call: TRBV11-2
d_call: NA
j_call: TRBJ1-1

cdr3_aa: CASSNQGTANTEAFF
cdr3_nt: TGCGCCAGCAGCAACCAAGGGACCGCGAACACTGAAGCTTTCTTT
clone_size: NA
v_call: TRBV5-1
d_call: NA
j_call: TRBJ1-1

cdr3_aa: CASSQEGAGTNEKLFF
cdr3_nt: TGTGCCAGCAGCCAAGAGGGCGCAGGGACTAATGAAAAACTGTTTTTT
clone_size: NA
v_call: TRBV4-2
d_call: NA
j_call: TRBJ1-4

cdr3_aa: CASSYSGDGPQEFF
cdr3_nt: TGTGCCAGCAGTTACTCAGGGGATGGGCCCCAAGAGTTCTTC
clone_size: NA
v_call: TRBV6-5
d_call: NA
j_call: TRBJ2-1

cdr3_aa: CASSAQQDTDTQYF
cdr3_nt: TGTGCCTCATCAGCCCAACAAGACACAGATACGCAGTATTTT
clone_size: NA
v_call: TRBV9
d_call: NA
j_call: TRBJ2-3

cdr3_aa: CASSPYGTGGNSPLHF
cdr3_nt: TGTGCCAGCAGCCCGTACGGGACAGGGGGAAATTCACCCCTCCACTTT
clone_size: NA
v_call: TRBV7-2
d_call: TRBD1
j_call: TRBJ1-6

cdr3_aa: CASSLARGTSDQPQHF
cdr3_nt: TGTGCCAGCAGCTTAGCCCGGGGGACGTCGGATCAGCCCCAGCATTTT
clone_size: NA
v_call: TRBV7-2
d_call: NA
j_call: TRBJ1-5

cdr3_aa: CASTRDGQETQYF
cdr3_nt: TGTGCCAGCACCCGGGATGGACAAGAGACCCAGTACTTC
clone_size: NA
v_call: TRBV6-5
d_call: NA
j_call: TRBJ2-5